These 5 T cell receptor beta chains originate from one sample sequenced in a study of T cells in Graves' hyperthyroidism and ophthalmopathy. Amplification of TCR beta CDR3 regions was performed using RNA transcripts as template. During a first-round RT-PCR of the TCR CDR3, the HTBI primer set was used. TCRdb re-called the multiplex PCR reads through MiXCR, storing one row per CDR3 protein. Here the sample spans 350,000 to 500,000 distinct CDR3 sequences, 12% to 15% being singletons. Sequences were obtained from blood. The receptors stem from a woman younger than 30 with Graves' hyperthyroidism.

Many counts were recorded for this clonotype. The chain has TRBV6-2 or TRBV6-3 and TRBJ2-7; D is possibly TRBD2 (6 bases). Germline CDR1 MNHEY, CDR2 SVGEGT. The CDR3 sequence is 15 residues long. The germline V and J ends were trimmed by 0 bases and 3 bases, with 12 bases remaining between them. CDR3: CASSYSTSIFYEQYF. The CDR3, as DNA: TGTGCCAGCAGTTACTCAACTAGCATATTCTACGAGCAGTACTTC.

J is TRBJ1-2 and V is TRBV7-9; unclear D gene. The CDR3 contains 13 residues. V was cut by 7 bases and J by 4 bases, with 13 bases left in between. Germline CDR1 and CDR2: SEHNR and FQNEAQ (reference sequence). CDR3 nucleotide sequence: TGTGCCAGCACAAAGGGCGGGTTCTATGGCTACACCTTC. It codes for CASTKGGFYGYTF.

This clonotype was seen many times. The rearrangement uses TRBV2 and TRBJ2-6, with 11 bases lining up with TRBD2. CDR3 size: 17 residues. J was trimmed by 4 bases and V by 6 bases; bases with no gene match: 8. The germline V gene encodes CDR1 SNHLY and CDR2 FYNNEI. CDR3 in DNA: TGTGCCAGCAGCCCCGGACTAGCGGGTCACGGGGCCAACGTCCTGACTTTC. As protein: CASSPGLAGHGANVLTF.

The chain recombines TRBV19 with TRBJ1-3; D ambiguous. Germline CDR1 LNHDA, CDR2 SQIVND (reference sequence). This CDR3 spans 13 amino acids. V gave up 1 base and J gave up 8 bases, with 9 bases separating them. The CDR3 DNA reads as TGTGCCAGTAGTATAGTCCATGGTGACACCATATATTTT. It translates to CASSIVHGDTIYF.

Written as DNA, the CDR3 is TGTGCCAGCAGTTTAGTTGGCCTAGCGGGCCTCGGAGAGCAGTTCTTC. Its translation is CASSLVGLAGLGEQFF. The V call is TRBV12-3 or TRBV12-4, the J call TRBJ2-1, with TRBD2 matching over 8 bases. V shed 1 base, J shed 10 bases, and the junction held 12 bases outside the gene matches. The CDR3 is 16 residues long.